The sequence of this T cell receptor beta chain was determined in a study of CD8 T cells in cerebrospinal fluid in Alzheimer's disease. About the study: Clonal expansion of CSF T cells was measured with plate-based and droplet-based single-cell sequencing. Study-level findings and limits: Alzheimer's patients were not enriched for EBV-specific clones, which were not the most expanded. Patients with mild cognitive impairment or Alzheimer's disease had a larger top CSF clone percentage than controls.

Its frequency marks this clonotype as medium-sized (0.01 to 0.1%). Antigen specificity is unknown. Profiling of CSF cells used 10X single-cell V(D)J plus 5' expression. One entry per CDR3 protein, without DNA, is what TCRdb gives after re-calling the 10x single-cell sequencing reads. This sample contains about 530 distinct CDR3 sequences. Per germline, CDR1 ENHRY and CDR2 SYGVKD. This CDR3 is built from 13 residues. This clonotype originated in a human donor with Parkinson's disease. The sequenced material came from cerebrospinal fluid. J is TRBJ1-1 and V is TRBV10-3; TCRdb reports TRBD1, a call that lacks DNA to check it against. CDR3 protein: CAISPTDNTEAFF.